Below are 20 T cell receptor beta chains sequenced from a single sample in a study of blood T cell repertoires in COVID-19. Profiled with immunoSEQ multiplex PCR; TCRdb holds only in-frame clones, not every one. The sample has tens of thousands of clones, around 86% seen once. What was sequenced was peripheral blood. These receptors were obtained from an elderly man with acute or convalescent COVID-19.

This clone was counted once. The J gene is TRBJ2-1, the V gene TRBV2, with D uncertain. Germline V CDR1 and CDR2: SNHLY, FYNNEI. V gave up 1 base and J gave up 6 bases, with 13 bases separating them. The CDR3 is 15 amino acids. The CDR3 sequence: CASSEGTGSTNEQFF. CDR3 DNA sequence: TGTGCCAGCAGTGAAGGTACGGGTAGCACCAATGAGCAGTTCTTC. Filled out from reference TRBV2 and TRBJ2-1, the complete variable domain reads EPEVTQTPSHQVTQMGQEVILRCVPISNHLYFYWYRQILGQKVEFLVSFYNNEISEKSEIFDDQFSVERPDGSNFTLKIRSTKLEDSAMYFCASSEGTGSTNEQFFGPGTRLTVL.

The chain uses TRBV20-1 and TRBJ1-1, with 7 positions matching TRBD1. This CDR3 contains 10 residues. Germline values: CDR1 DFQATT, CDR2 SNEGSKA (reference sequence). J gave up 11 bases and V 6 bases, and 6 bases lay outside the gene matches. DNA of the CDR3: TGCAGTGCCAATAGGGGGCGGGCTTTCTTT. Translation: CSANRGRAFF.

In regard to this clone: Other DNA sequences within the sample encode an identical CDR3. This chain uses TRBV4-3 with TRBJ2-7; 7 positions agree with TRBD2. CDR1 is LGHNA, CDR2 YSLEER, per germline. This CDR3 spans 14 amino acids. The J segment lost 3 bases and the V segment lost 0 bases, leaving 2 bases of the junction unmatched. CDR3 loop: CASSQDRTSYEQYF. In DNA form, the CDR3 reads TGCGCCAGCAGCCAAGATAGGACTAGCTACGAGCAGTACTTC.

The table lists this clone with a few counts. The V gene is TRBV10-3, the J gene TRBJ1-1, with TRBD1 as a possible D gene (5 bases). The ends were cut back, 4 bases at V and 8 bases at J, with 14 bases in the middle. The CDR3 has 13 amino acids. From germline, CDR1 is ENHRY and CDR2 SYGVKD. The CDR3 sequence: CAISGGLRPEAFF. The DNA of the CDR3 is TGTGCCATCAGTGGGGGACTCAGACCCGAAGCTTTCTTT.

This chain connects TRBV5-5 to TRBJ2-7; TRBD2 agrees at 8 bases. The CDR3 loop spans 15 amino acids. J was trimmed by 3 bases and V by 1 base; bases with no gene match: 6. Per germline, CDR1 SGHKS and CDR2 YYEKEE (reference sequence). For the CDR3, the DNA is TGTGCCAGCAGCTTGAGTAGGACTAGCAACTACGAGCAGTACTTC. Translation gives CASSLSRTSNYEQYF. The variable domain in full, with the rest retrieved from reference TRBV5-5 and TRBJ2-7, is DAGVTQSPTHLIKTRGQQVTLRCSPISGHKSVSWYQQVLGQGPQFIFQYYEKEERGRGNFPDRFSARQFPNYSSELNVNALLLGDSALYLCASSLSRTSNYEQYFGPGTRLTVT.

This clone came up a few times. The CDR3, as DNA: TGCGCCAGCAGCCAACCCGGGACTGGTCCCTACGAGCAGTACTTC. Translating it yields CASSQPGTGPYEQYF. J is TRBJ2-7 and V is TRBV4-1; D perhaps matches TRBD2 (6 bases). The V and J ends lost 2 bases and 2 bases respectively, with 13 bases between them. Germline CDR1 is MGHRA and CDR2 is YSYEKL. This CDR3 spans 15 amino acids.

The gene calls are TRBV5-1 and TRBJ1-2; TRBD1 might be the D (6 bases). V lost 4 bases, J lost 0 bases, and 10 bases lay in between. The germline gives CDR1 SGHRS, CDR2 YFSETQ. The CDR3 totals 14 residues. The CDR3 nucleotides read TGCGCCAGCAGCCCCTGGACAGCTAACTATGGCTACACCTTC. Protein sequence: CASSPWTANYGYTF.

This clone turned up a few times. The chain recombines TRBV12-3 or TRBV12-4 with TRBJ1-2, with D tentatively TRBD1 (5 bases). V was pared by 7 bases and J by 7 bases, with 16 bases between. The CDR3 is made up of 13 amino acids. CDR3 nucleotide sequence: TGTGCCAGCACCCAAAGGCAGGGCGGTGGCTACACCTTC. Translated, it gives CASTQRQGGGYTF.

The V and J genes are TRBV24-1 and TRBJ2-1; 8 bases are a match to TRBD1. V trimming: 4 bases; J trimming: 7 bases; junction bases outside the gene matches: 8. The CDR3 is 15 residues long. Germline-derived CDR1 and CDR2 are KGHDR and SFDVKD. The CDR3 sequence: CATSESGTGGNEQFF. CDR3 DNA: TGTGCCACCAGTGAATCCGGGACAGGAGGGAATGAGCAGTTCTTC.

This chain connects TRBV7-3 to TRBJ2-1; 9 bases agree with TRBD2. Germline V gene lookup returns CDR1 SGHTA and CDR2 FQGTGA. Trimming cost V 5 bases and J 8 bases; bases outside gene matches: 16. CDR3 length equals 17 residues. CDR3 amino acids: CASSAIVIAGEADEQFF. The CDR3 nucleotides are TGTGCCAGCAGCGCCATCGTCATAGCGGGAGAGGCAGATGAGCAGTTCTTC.

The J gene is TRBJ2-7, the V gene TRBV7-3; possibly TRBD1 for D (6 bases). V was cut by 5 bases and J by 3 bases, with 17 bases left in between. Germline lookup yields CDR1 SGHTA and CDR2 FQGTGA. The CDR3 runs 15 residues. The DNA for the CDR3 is TGTGCCAGCAGCCCGGGGCAGGGGAATTACTACGAGCAGTACTTC. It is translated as CASSPGQGNYYEQYF.

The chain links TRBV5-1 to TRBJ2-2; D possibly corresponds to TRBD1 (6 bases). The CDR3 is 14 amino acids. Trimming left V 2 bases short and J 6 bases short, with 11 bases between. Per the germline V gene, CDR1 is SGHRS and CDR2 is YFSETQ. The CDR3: CASSLQGTAGELFF. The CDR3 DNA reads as TGCGCCAGCAGCTTACAGGGTACGGCCGGGGAGCTGTTTTTT.

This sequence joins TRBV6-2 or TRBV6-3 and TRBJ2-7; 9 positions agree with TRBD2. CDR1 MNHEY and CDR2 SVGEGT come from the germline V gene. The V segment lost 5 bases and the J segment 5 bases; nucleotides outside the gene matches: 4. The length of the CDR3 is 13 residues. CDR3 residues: CASSRGRVHEQYF. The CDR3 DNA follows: TGTGCCAGCAGTCGCGGGAGGGTCCACGAGCAGTACTTC.

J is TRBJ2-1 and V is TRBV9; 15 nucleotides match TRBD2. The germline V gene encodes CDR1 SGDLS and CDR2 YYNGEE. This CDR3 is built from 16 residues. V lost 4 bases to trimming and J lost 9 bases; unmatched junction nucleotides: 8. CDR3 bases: TGTGCCAGCAGCACTGGGACTAGCGGGAGGATCAGTGAGCAGTTCTTC. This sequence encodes CASSTGTSGRISEQFF.

The CDR3 region is CASSLAHGQGIDIQYF. Written as DNA, the CDR3 is TGTGCCAGCAGCTTAGCCCATGGGCAGGGAATAGACATTCAGTACTTC. V is TRBV7-9 and J is TRBJ2-4; D perhaps matches TRBD1 (5 bases). This CDR3 spans 16 amino acids. The germline gives CDR1 SEHNR, CDR2 FQNEAQ (reference sequence). V was pared by 0 bases and J by 8 bases, with 17 bases between. Combining the CDR3 with reference TRBV7-9 and TRBJ2-4 gives the whole variable domain DTGVSQNPRHKITKRGQNVTFRCDPISEHNRLYWYRQTLGQGPEFLTYFQNEAQLEKSRLLSDRFSAERPKGSFSTLEIQRTEQGDSAMYLCASSLAHGQGIDIQYFGAGTRLSVL.

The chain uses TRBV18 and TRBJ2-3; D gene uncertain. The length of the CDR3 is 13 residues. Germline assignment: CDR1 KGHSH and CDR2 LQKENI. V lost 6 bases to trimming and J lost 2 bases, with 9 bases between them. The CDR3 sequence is CASSEMDTDTQYF. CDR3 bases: TGTGCCAGCTCGGAGATGGACACAGATACGCAGTATTTT.

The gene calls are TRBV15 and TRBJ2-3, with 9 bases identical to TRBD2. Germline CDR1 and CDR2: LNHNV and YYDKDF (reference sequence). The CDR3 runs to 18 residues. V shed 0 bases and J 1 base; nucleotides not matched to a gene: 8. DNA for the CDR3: TGTGCCACCAGCAGAGATCAGGCTAGCGGGATTCGCACAGATACGCAGTATTTT. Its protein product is CATSRDQASGIRTDTQYF.

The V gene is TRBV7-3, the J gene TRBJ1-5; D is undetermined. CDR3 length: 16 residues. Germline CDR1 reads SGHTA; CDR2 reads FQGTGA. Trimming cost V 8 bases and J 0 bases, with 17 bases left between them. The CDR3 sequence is CASASKPRNSNQPQHF. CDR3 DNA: TGTGCCAGCGCCTCTAAGCCCAGGAATAGCAATCAGCCCCAGCATTTT.

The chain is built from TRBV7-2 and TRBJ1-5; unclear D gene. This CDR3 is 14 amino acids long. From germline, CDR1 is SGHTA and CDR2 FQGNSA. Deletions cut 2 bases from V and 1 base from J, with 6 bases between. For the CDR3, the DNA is TGTGCCAGCAGCTTATATGGCAGCAATCAGCCCCAGCATTTT. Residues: CASSLYGSNQPQHF.

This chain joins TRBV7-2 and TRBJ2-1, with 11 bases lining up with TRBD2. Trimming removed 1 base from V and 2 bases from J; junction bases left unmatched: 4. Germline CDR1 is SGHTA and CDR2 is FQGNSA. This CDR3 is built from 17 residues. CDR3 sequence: CASSLGLAGGTYNEQFF. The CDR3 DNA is TGTGCCAGCAGCTTAGGGCTAGCGGGAGGAACCTACAATGAGCAGTTCTTC.